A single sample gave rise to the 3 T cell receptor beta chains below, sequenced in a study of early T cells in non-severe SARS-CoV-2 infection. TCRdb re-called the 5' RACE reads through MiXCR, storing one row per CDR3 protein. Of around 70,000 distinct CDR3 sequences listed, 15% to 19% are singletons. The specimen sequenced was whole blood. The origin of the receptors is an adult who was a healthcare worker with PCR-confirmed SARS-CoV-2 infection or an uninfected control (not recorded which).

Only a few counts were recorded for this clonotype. CDR3 nucleotide sequence: TGTGCCACCGCCCCGGGGACAGGGGATGAGCAGTTCTTC. Translated, it gives CATAPGTGDEQFF. J is TRBJ2-1 and V is TRBV12-3 or TRBV12-4; 10 bases fit TRBD1. V lost 10 bases and J lost 8; bases outside the gene matches: 8. The CDR3 is made up of 13 amino acids.

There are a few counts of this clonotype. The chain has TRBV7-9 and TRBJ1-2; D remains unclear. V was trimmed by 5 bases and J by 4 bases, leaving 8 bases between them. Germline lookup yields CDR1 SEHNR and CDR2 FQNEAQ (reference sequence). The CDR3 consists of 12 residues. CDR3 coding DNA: TGTGCCAGCAGCCCGGGCCGCTATGGCTACACCTTC. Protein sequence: CASSPGRYGYTF.

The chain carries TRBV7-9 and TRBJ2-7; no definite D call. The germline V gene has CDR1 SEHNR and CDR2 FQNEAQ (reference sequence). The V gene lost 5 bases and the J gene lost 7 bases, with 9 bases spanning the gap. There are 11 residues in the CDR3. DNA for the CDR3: TGTGCCAGCAGCCCTTACGAAGAGCAGTACTTC. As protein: CASSPYEEQYF.